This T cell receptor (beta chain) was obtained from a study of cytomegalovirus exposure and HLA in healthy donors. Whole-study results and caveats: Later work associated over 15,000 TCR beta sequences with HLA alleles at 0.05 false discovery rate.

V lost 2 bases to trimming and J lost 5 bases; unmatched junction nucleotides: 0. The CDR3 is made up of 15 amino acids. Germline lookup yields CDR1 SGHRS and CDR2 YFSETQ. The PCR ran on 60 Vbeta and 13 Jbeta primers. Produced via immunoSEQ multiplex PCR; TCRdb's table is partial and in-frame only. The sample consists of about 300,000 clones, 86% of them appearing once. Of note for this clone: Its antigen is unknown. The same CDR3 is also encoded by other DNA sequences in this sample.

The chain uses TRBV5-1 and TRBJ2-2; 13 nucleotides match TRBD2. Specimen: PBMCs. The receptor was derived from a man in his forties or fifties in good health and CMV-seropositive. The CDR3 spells CASSLLAGGTGELFF. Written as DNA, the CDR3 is TGCGCCAGCAGCTTACTAGCGGGAGGGACCGGGGAGCTGTTTTTT.